This paragraph reports one TCR beta chain. Antigen: not known. Libraries were prepared by immunoSEQ multiplex PCR; TCRdb keeps only in-frame clonotypes and omits some of them. The sample holds roughly 39,000 clones, approximately 80% seen once. Time point here: week 5, during vaccination. Alongside topical imiquimod, each dose of vaccine comprised 300 ug of mutant IDH1 20-mer peptide. This specimen belongs to a study of a mutant IDH1 vaccine in newly diagnosed glioma. At the level of the study: Patients had eight vaccinations, in weeks 1, 3, 5, 7, 11, 15, 19 and 23. Vaccines began 4-6 weeks after radiotherapy alone, or with temozolomide cycles. Treated patients comprised about 62% males and around 38% females, mean age 40.4 years. The therapy given earlier, which was standard therapy, consisted of radiotherapy, temozolomide, or both, and most of the patients received both.

The ends lost 4 bases at V and 6 bases at J; junction bases unmatched: 8. Germline CDR1 reads MGHRA; CDR2 reads YSYEKL. The CDR3 runs to 16 residues. The specimen comprised PBMCs, sampled from a glioma patient whose treatment included an IDH1 peptide vaccine. The chain combines TRBV4-1 with TRBJ2-3; 12 positions match TRBD2. This clonotype was sampled from a man aged 35 to 55 with glioma. The CDR3 protein is CASSPGLAGWDDTQYF. As DNA, the CDR3 is TGCGCCAGCAGCCCTGGACTAGCGGGGTGGGACGATACGCAGTATTTT.